This TCR beta chain derives from a study of long-term antiretroviral therapy in people with HIV. On this clone itself: Its antigen is as yet unknown.

Run at survey level, the immunoSEQ assay was version v3.0. Assay used: immunoSEQ multiplex PCR; TCRdb lists only in-frame clones, some missing. The sample lists approximately 30,000 clones; around 97% were seen once. The study's findings and limits: Information on adherence, resistance and therapy changes was unavailable. Dominant in the repertoire at all time points were clones expanded before ART.

Trimming removed 2 bases at V and 3 bases at J, with 13 bases between. CDR1 is PRHDT and CDR2 is FYEKMQ in the germline V gene (reference sequence). The CDR3 is 15 amino acids. Sequencing was performed on unsorted PBMCs, taken 7.6 years after starting antiretroviral therapy. The chain employs TRBV13 and TRBJ2-5; possibly TRBD2 for D (6 bases). This clonotype originated in a man younger than 40 with HIV. The CDR3 loop reads CASSLLGSGKETQYF. The CDR3 region has the DNA TGTGCCAGCAGCTTACTCGGTAGCGGCAAAGAGACCCAGTACTTC.